These T cell receptor beta chains were read from a single sample in a study of T cells in localized non-small cell lung cancer. TCRdb keeps only in-frame clones here, not all; method: immunoSEQ multiplex PCR. The top ten clones hold roughly 25% of a sample with hundreds of clones, around 20% of them seen once. Material: normal lung tissue next to the tumor, obtained before any cancer treatment. The receptor source for this set is a female donor older than 55 with stage II squamous cell lung carcinoma. Both conserved end residues are part of each CDR3. The D gene is left open where the match is weak. Expanded clones get a size class; other rows say once, few or many, or leave the size out.

CASSLGARTPSDGQYF	TGTGCCAGCAGCTTAGGTGCCAGGACCCCGTCGGATGGGCAGTACTTC	TRBJ2-7	-	-	TRBV11-3
CASSIDMVTEAFF	TGTGCCAGCAGCATTGACATGGTCACTGAAGCTTTCTTT	TRBJ1-1	-	-	TRBV9
CSVERRGAGESEQYF	TGCAGCGTTGAAAGGAGAGGAGCGGGAGAGAGCGAGCAGTACTTC	TRBJ2-7	-	TRBD2	TRBV29-1
CASSLGPGEQPQHF	TGTGCCAGCAGCTTGGGGCCAGGGGAGCAGCCCCAGCATTTT	TRBJ1-5	-	-	TRBV11-3
CASSSGGYTGELFF	TGTGCCAGCAGTTCCGGAGGCTACACCGGGGAGCTGTTTTTT	TRBJ2-2	-	-	TRBV6-8
CASSQGRTGGASTEAFF	TGTGCCAGCAGCCAAGGGCGGACAGGGGGCGCGAGCACTGAAGCTTTCTTT	TRBJ1-1	-	TRBD1	TRBV11-3
CASMTTWGTEAFF	TGTGCCAGCATGACTACGTGGGGCACTGAAGCTTTCTTT	TRBJ1-1	few	-	TRBV9
CASSLGLAGALYEQYF	TGTGCCAGCAGTCTCGGACTAGCGGGGGCTCTCTACGAGCAGTACTTC	TRBJ2-7	medium-sized	TRBD2	TRBV6-8
CATRGGFDYNEQFF	TGTGCCACCCGAGGGGGGTTTGACTACAATGAGCAGTTCTTC	TRBJ2-1	few	-	TRBV15
CASSPYGRYNQPQHF	TGTGCCAGCAGTCCTTACGGCAGATACAATCAGCCCCAGCATTTT	TRBJ1-5	large	-	TRBV28
CASSAQGRKTQYF	TGTGCCAGTAGTGCACAGGGTCGGAAGACCCAGTACTTC	TRBJ2-5	-	-	TRBV19
CASSPIGGVAGTDTQYF	TGTGCCAGCAGCCCCATCGGCGGGGTAGCGGGCACAGATACGCAGTATTTT	TRBJ2-3	medium-sized	-	TRBV11-3
CAISVTGGPPGELFF	TGTGCCATCAGTGTGACGGGGGGGCCTCCCGGGGAGCTGTTTTTT	TRBJ2-2	-	TRBD2	TRBV6-8
CASSPVPTSGYEQYF	TGTGCCAGCTCACCGGTCCCGACTAGCGGCTACGAGCAGTACTTC	TRBJ2-7	-	TRBD2	TRBV18
CASSLDSWGGNTGELFF	TGTGCCAGCAGCTTAGATTCGTGGGGAGGGAACACCGGGGAGCTGTTTTTT	TRBJ2-2	medium-sized	-	TRBV11-3
CASLGGWGNTIYF	TGTGCCAGTCTTGGGGGCTGGGGAAACACCATATATTTT	TRBJ1-3	-	-	TRBV19
CASSPIANRGRDVLTF	TGTGCCAGCAGCCCTATTGCAAACAGGGGGCGGGACGTCCTGACTTTC	TRBJ2-6	few	TRBD1	TRBV28
CASSLVREGAEAFF	TGTGCCAGCAGCTTGGTCAGGGAAGGAGCTGAAGCTTTCTTT	TRBJ1-1	few	-	TRBV11-3
CASRYTAITEAFF	TGTGCCAGCAGGTATACAGCGATCACTGAAGCTTTCTTT	TRBJ1-1	-	-	TRBV6-8
CASSLSPPGLLFGNTIYF	TGTGCCAGCAGCTTGAGTCCCCCGGGGCTGTTATTTGGAAACACCATATATTTT	TRBJ1-3	-	-	TRBV11-3
CASSAGVAGRDEQFF	TGTGCCAGCAGTGCGGGGGTAGCCGGGAGGGATGAGCAGTTCTTC	TRBJ2-1	large	TRBD2	TRBV6-8
CASSQDARVEAFF	TGCGCCAGCAGCCAAGATGCCAGGGTGGAAGCTTTCTTT	TRBJ1-1	few	-	TRBV4-1
CASSVESGRADTQYF	TGTGCCAGCAGCGTGGAAAGCGGGAGAGCGGATACGCAGTATTTT	TRBJ2-3	-	TRBD2	TRBV9
CATSRDDGTSGRRNEQFF	TGTGCCACCAGCAGAGATGATGGGACTAGCGGGAGGAGGAATGAGCAGTTCTTC	TRBJ2-1	few	TRBD2	TRBV15
CASSVGSRGLPQHF	TGTGCCAGCAGCGTCGGGTCAAGAGGTCTGCCCCAGCATTTT	TRBJ1-5	medium-sized	-	TRBV11-3
CASSLSSGSSYEQYF	TGTGCCAGCAGCTTATCGTCGGGCAGCTCCTACGAGCAGTACTTC	TRBJ2-7	few	-	TRBV11-3
CASSLRGNGNTIYF	TGTGCCAGCAGCTTACGGGGGAATGGAAACACCATATATTTT	TRBJ1-3	large	-	TRBV11-3
CASSSQGGTPPNGYTF	TGTGCCAGTAGTTCGCAGGGGGGGACCCCCCCGAATGGCTACACCTTC	TRBJ1-2	-	TRBD1	TRBV19
CASSSQDLSEAFF	TGTGCCAGCAGCTCTCAGGACCTCTCTGAAGCTTTCTTT	TRBJ1-1	medium-sized	-	TRBV7-2
CASSGQSPTSNEKLFF	TGTGCCAGCAGTGGCCAATCACCCACGAGTAATGAAAAACTGTTTTTT	TRBJ1-4	large	-	TRBV6-8
CASSLSGTGELFF	TGTGCCAGCAGCCTTAGCGGCACCGGGGAGCTGTTTTTT	TRBJ2-2	large	-	TRBV6-8
CASSRIAGETDTQYF	TGCGCCAGCAGTCGAATAGCGGGAGAGACAGATACGCAGTATTTT	TRBJ2-3	few	TRBD2	TRBV4-1
CASSLDPGRADTQYF	TGCGCCAGCAGCTTGGATCCAGGCCGTGCAGATACGCAGTATTTT	TRBJ2-3	-	-	TRBV5-1
CASRQGPRTGELFF	TGTGCCAGCCGACAGGGACCAAGGACCGGGGAGCTGTTTTTT	TRBJ2-2	few	TRBD1	TRBV6-8
CASSSTSGGPAFF	TGTGCCAGCAGTTCAACGTCCGGAGGACCAGCTTTCTTT	TRBJ1-1	-	-	TRBV28
CASRAVGGGGADTQYF	TGTGCCAGCAGAGCCGTCGGGGGGGGAGGTGCAGATACGCAGTATTTT	TRBJ2-3	medium-sized	TRBD2	TRBV6-8
CASGSGGENTEAFF	TGTGCCAGCGGGTCAGGAGGGGAGAACACTGAAGCTTTCTTT	TRBJ1-1	large	-	TRBV6-8
CASSVPNQPQHF	TGTGCCAGCAGCGTCCCAAATCAGCCCCAGCATTTT	TRBJ1-5	large	-	TRBV9
CASKPGLAGGQETQYF	TGTGCCAGCAAGCCGGGACTAGCGGGGGGACAAGAGACCCAGTACTTC	TRBJ2-5	-	TRBD2	TRBV9
CASSLSGESGELFF	TGTGCCAGCAGTTTATCGGGGGAGTCCGGGGAGCTGTTTTTT	TRBJ2-2	-	-	TRBV6-8
CASSRGGRELTDTQYF	TGTGCCAGCAGCCGAGGGGGGCGGGAGCTCACAGATACGCAGTATTTT	TRBJ2-3	few	-	TRBV11-3
CANNHRGRRMNTEAFF	TGTGCCAACAATCACAGGGGCCGTCGAATGAACACTGAAGCTTTCTTT	TRBJ1-1	-	TRBD1	TRBV25-1
CASSPLLQGLYGYTF	TGTGCCAGCAGCCCCCTTTTGCAGGGGCTCTATGGCTACACCTTC	TRBJ1-2	few	-	TRBV28
CASSRIAANTGELFF	TGTGCCAGCAGCCGAATAGCGGCGAACACCGGGGAGCTGTTTTTT	TRBJ2-2	large	-	TRBV11-3
CASSHGTGEGYIQYF	TGTGCCAGCAGCCACGGGACAGGGGAAGGGTACATTCAGTACTTC	TRBJ2-4	few	TRBD1	TRBV11-3
CASRKRTEPREKLFF	TGTGCCAGTAGGAAGAGGACAGAACCGAGAGAAAAACTGTTTTTT	TRBJ1-4	-	-	TRBV19
CASSVGVTPNEQFF	TGTGCCAGCAGCGTAGGAGTTACCCCCAATGAGCAGTTCTTC	TRBJ2-1	few	-	TRBV9
CASSTPRGRIEDTQYF	TGTGCCAGCAGTACTCCCCGGGGGAGAATTGAAGATACGCAGTATTTT	TRBJ2-3	few	-	TRBV9